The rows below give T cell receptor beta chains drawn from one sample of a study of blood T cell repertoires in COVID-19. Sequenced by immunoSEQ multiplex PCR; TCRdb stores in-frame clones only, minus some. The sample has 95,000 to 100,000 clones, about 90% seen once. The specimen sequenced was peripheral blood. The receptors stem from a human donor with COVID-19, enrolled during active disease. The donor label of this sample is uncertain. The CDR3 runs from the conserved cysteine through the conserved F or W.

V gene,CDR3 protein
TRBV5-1,CASTVTTGGARNEQFF
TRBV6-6,CASVPSGQGDAEAFF
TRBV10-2,CAIGGRNSYEQYF
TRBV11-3,CASSLGQGIHEQYF
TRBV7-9,CASSLPPTAYEQYF
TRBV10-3,CAISETSTGDEQFF
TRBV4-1,CASSQEPGEETQYF
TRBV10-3,CATNAREPNTEAFF
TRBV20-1,CSASPASGPPYNEQFF
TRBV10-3,CAISDREDTEAFF
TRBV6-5,CASFPRDEQYF
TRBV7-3,CASSLKRVKLVVDEQFF
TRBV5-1,CASSFRGGRYPEGAFF
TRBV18,CASSPVHTGYNEQFF
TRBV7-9,CASSAAQGVAFRF
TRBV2,CASSTQGFNNQPQHF
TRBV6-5,CASRKGQGSSYEQYF
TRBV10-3,CAISDSGQGAYGYTF
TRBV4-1,CASSQPGQQQQETQYF
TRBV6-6,CATHHGSSYNSPLHF
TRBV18,CASSPLTEPNTEAFF
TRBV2,CASSEYSNQPQHF
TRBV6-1,CASSDEGGVQPQHF
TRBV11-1,CASSRHSTGASPLHF
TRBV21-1,CASSKARGRQPQHF
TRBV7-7,CASSPTGAPNEKLFF
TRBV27,CASRPDRKANYGYTF
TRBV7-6,CASSSGTGFGEQYF
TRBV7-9,CASSPRGLHQPQHF
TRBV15,CATSRDLLLAGGTGELFF
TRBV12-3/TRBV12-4,CASSLRGVGEQYF
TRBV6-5,CASSYSLAGNDEQYF
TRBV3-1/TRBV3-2,CASSQDLNRGSGYTF
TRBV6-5,CASSQQGPNTEAFF
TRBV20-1,CSASTGLAGDEQFF
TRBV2,CASSRRTAYNEQFF
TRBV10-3,CAISEGTGGRSEQYF
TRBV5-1,CASSLLPTGQGNQPQHF
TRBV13,CASSPTSGTSGHLFNEQFF
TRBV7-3,CASSSPGETQYF